A selection of T cell receptor beta chains follows, all from one sample in a study of T cell responses to AZD1222 COVID-19 vaccine. This table comes from immunoSEQ multiplex PCR, and its TCRdb copy is limited to in-frame clones, with some not included. The sample carries about 72,000 clones, around 90% recorded once. Sequenced material: peripheral blood, taken on day 0 of AZD1222 vaccination. All receptors derive from an adult in good health. CDR3s leave out the opening cysteine and the closing phenylalanine or tryptophan.

TRBV7-2,TRBJ2-1,ASSLGYNEQF
TRBV6-5,TRBJ2-5,ASEREIGQETQY
TRBV30,TRBJ2-6,AWSVGGAGANVLT
TRBV5-5,TRBJ1-1,ASSNRARNTEAF
TRBV19,TRBJ1-1,ASSIARVANTEAF
TRBV11-2,TRBJ2-2,ASSLLTSGYTGELF
TRBV30,TRBJ1-2,AWKYVSGGYT
TRBV5-4,TRBJ1-1,ASSLETANTEAF
TRBV6-5,TRBJ1-6,ASRGSDRTNSPLH
TRBV11-2,TRBJ2-2,ASSLNGGGSAGELF
TRBV7-3,TRBJ2-2,ASSLGRQGNGELF
TRBV7-3,TRBJ1-2,ASSPRGTGYGYT
TRBV6-5,TRBJ2-7,ASIGRVREQY
TRBV20-1,TRBJ1-2,SASLSSGYT
TRBV28,TRBJ1-6,ASSFDLGQNNSPLH
TRBV2,TRBJ1-3,ASSEAGNGNTIY
TRBV1,TRBJ2-7,TSSQPRTGGGYEQY
TRBV4-2,TRBJ2-3,ASSQPTSGILTDTQY
TRBV27,TRBJ2-1,ASRGGSGDLSYNEQF
TRBV4-2,TRBJ2-4,ASSQGSSPPFRDIQY
TRBV7-3,TRBJ1-2,ASSLDRDNGYT
TRBV30,TRBJ2-2,AWGNPSGGLTGELF
TRBV19,TRBJ2-7,ASRITGGISYEQY
TRBV28,TRBJ1-5,ASSIDRGQGNQPQH
TRBV6-2/TRBV6-3,TRBJ1-6,ASSYYGGRGSPLH
TRBV2,TRBJ1-5,ASSTGGGGNQPQH
TRBV30,TRBJ2-5,AWRTGGAAQY
TRBV27,TRBJ1-1,ASSLDRRMNTEAF
TRBV7-8,TRBJ1-3,ASSLGRGSGNTIY
TRBV30,TRBJ2-7,AWDRGAYEQY
TRBV5-1,TRBJ1-4,ASSLWGATNEKLF
TRBV4-3,TRBJ1-2,ASSQLAREDHYGYT
TRBV7-9,TRBJ1-1,ASRLGNTEAF
TRBV15,TRBJ1-2,ATSREVRLVVSPYGYT
TRBV6-6,TRBJ1-2,ASSQTGTDYGYT
TRBV9,TRBJ1-6,ASSVGTGMLGSPLH
TRBV11-2,TRBJ2-2,ASSLGPNTGELF
TRBV11-2,TRBJ2-3,ASSLGRSGGADTQY
TRBV5-1,TRBJ2-7,ASSRAGGYEQY
TRBV7-2,TRBJ2-1,ASSGGGRSYNEQF
TRBV28,TRBJ1-5,ASSFGTGGNQPQH
TRBV5-1,TRBJ2-5,ASSLISETQY
TRBV7-2,TRBJ1-5,ASSLRGSQPQH
TRBV19,TRBJ1-2,ASSPRGHPRNYGYT
TRBV7-2,TRBJ2-7,ASSLNRGSPYEQY
TRBV6-5,TRBJ1-2,ASSNRGEIYGYT
TRBV6-4,TRBJ2-3,ASSWTSGGTDTQY
TRBV15,TRBJ2-1,ATSRGRGIEQF
TRBV5-1,TRBJ1-1,ASSLEQGYTEAF
TRBV5-1,TRBJ1-1,ASSSQGRDTEAF
TRBV6-5,TRBJ2-7,ASSYSARRGTHEQY
TRBV4-3,TRBJ2-7,ASSQVEGPFYEQY
TRBV6-2/TRBV6-3,TRBJ1-2,ASSYNPHRGLDYGYT
TRBV11-1,TRBJ2-1,ASSLGTLSSYNEQF
TRBV7-9,TRBJ2-4,ASSQTGGSVKNIQY
TRBV19,TRBJ1-5,ASSIPGYSNQPQH
TRBV28,TRBJ1-3,ASSPGNTIY
TRBV28,TRBJ1-5,ASSQPGQGNQPQH